Each of the 29 T cell receptor beta chains below was sequenced from the same sample in a study of T cells expressing NK-cell markers. TCRdb re-called the 5' RACE reads; one entry per CDR3 protein, DNA not given. The sample has approximately 150,000 distinct CDR3 sequences. The sample comprised blood T cells: a sorted CD56 or NKG2C T cell subset, CD4+ or CD8+ T cells, or bulk PBMC T cells (not recorded which). These receptors were taken from a woman between 18 and 70 years old in good health.

CDR3 sequence reads: CASSLGVRGLNQPQHF. J is TRBJ1-5 and V is TRBV5-6. This CDR3 is built from 16 residues. Germline loops: CDR1 SGHDT, CDR2 YYEEEE.

The V and J genes are TRBV7-6 and TRBJ2-1; the D call of TRBD2 rests on TCRdb alone, since no DNA is present to check it. The CDR3 totals 15 residues. Per the germline V gene, CDR1 is SGHVS and CDR2 is FNYEAQ. The CDR3 here is CASSLERETHNEQFF.

The rearrangement uses TRBV12-3 or TRBV12-4 and TRBJ1-2; absent DNA, TCRdb's TRBD1 call cannot be checked. CDR3 length: 14 residues. CDR3 sequence: CASSPFRDSNGYTF.

The chain couples TRBV3-1 to TRBJ1-3. The germline gives CDR1 LGHDT, CDR2 YNNKEL (reference sequence). The CDR3 runs to 13 residues. The CDR3 here is CASSRTPQNTIYF.

The chain combines TRBV30 with TRBJ1-1. This CDR3 contains 12 residues. Germline V gene sequence: CDR1 GTSNPN, CDR2 SVGIG (reference sequence). CDR3 residues: CAWSRVNTEAFF.

V gene TRBV7-3 combines with J gene TRBJ2-1; no DNA is available, so the TRBD1 call from TCRdb remains unchecked. CDR3 length: 13 residues. Germline V gene lookup returns CDR1 SGHTA and CDR2 FQGTGA. The CDR3 spells CASSPDRRYGQFF.

CDR3 amino acids: CASSPGLAQYTDTQYF. The chain couples TRBV12-3 or TRBV12-4 to TRBJ2-3; TCRdb gives TRBD2 as the D gene, but with no DNA this cannot be confirmed. CDR3 length: 16 amino acids.

The chain combines TRBV9 with TRBJ2-7; TCRdb's D gene call, TRBD1, goes unchecked for lack of DNA. The germline V gene has CDR1 SGDLS and CDR2 YYNGEE. This CDR3 region has 15 residues. This chain's CDR3 is CASSPLGQGIYEQYF. Filled out from reference TRBV9 and TRBJ2-7, the complete variable domain reads DSGVTQTPKHLITATGQRVTLRCSPRSGDLSVYWYQQSLDQGLQFLIQYYNGEERAKGNILERFSAQQFPDLHSELNLSSLELGDSALYFCASSPLGQGIYEQYFGPGTRLTVT.

V is TRBV29-1 and J is TRBJ2-5; the D gene TCRdb calls, TRBD2, cannot be checked with no DNA. In germline, CDR1 is SQVTM, CDR2 ANQGSEA. This CDR3 has 15 amino acids. This CDR3 reads CSVSPPGGPVETQYF.

This rearrangement joins TRBV12-3 or TRBV12-4 to TRBJ2-2; with no DNA, the TCRdb D assignment of TRBD1 cannot be verified. This CDR3 region has 18 residues. The CDR3: CASSPYRDAVANTGELFF.

This chain uses TRBV6-1 with TRBJ1-3. The CDR3 spans 14 residues. Germline CDR1 MNHNS, CDR2 SASEGT. The CDR3 protein is CASSPQASGNTIYF.

J is TRBJ2-1 and V is TRBV5-1; TCRdb lists TRBD2, though no DNA is available to test this call. The length of the CDR3 is 15 residues. From germline, CDR1 is SGHRS and CDR2 YFSETQ. The CDR3 protein is CASSKGLAHYNEQFF.

This sequence joins TRBV25-1 and TRBJ1-3; lacking DNA, the TRBD1 call made by TCRdb goes unchecked. Looked up from germline, CDR1 is MGHDK and CDR2 is SYGVNS. This CDR3 comprises 15 residues. CDR3 sequence: CASSEWAGKGNTIYF. Together with reference TRBV25-1 and TRBJ1-3, the CDR3 gives the full variable domain: EADIYQTPRYLVIGTGKKITLECSQTMGHDKMYWYQQDPGMELHLIHYSYGVNSTEKGDLSSESTVSRIRTEHFPLTLESARPSHTSQYLCASSEWAGKGNTIYFGEGSWLTVV.

This sequence joins TRBV7-3 and TRBJ2-7; there is no DNA to check the TCRdb D call of TRBD1. In germline, CDR1 is SGHTA, CDR2 FQGTGA. This CDR3 has 15 amino acids. The CDR3 sequence: CASSVGRTETYEQYF.

This chain links TRBV4-1 with TRBJ2-7; the TCRdb D gene call, TRBD1, has no DNA to confirm it. Germline V lookup: CDR1 MGHRA, CDR2 YSYEKL. CDR3 length: 16 amino acids. The CDR3 here is CASSQSPGQGLREQYF.

The genes are TRBV18 and TRBJ2-5. Germline loops: CDR1 KGHSH, CDR2 LQKENI. The CDR3 has 14 residues. This CDR3 is CASSPPNSQETQYF. Supplemented by reference TRBV18 and TRBJ2-5, the full variable domain reads NAGVMQNPRHLVRRRGQEARLRCSPMKGHSHVYWYRQLPEEGLKFMVYLQKENIIDESGMPKERFSAEFPKEGPSILRIQQVVRGDSAAYFCASSPPNSQETQYFGPGTRLLVL.

V usage is TRBV24-1 and J usage is TRBJ2-1; the D call from TCRdb, TRBD1, cannot be confirmed without DNA. This CDR3 is 13 amino acids long. Germline CDR1 KGHDR, CDR2 SFDVKD. CDR3 residues: CATSVGGSYEQFF.

V usage is TRBV6-5 and J usage is TRBJ2-1; TCRdb picks TRBD1, but there is no DNA to check that call. Germline V lookup: CDR1 MNHEY, CDR2 SVGAGI. This CDR3 has 15 residues. CDR3 in amino acids: CASSYSKTGAHEQFF.

The V gene is TRBV4-2, the J gene TRBJ1-2. The CDR3 totals 13 residues. Looked up from germline, CDR1 is LGHNA and CDR2 is YNFKEQ. CDR3 amino acids: CASSQDGGYGYTF.

V gene TRBV5-1 combines with J gene TRBJ2-7. The CDR3 is 13 amino acids. The germline V gene has CDR1 SGHRS and CDR2 YFSETQ. This CDR3 reads CASGGGSSYEQYF.

The chain combines TRBV20-1 with TRBJ1-5; TCRdb indicates TRBD1, and absent DNA this call remains unverified. This CDR3 has 14 residues. The germline CDR1 and CDR2 sequences are DFQATT and SNEGSKA (reference sequence). Here the CDR3 reads CSARTQGPNQPQHF.

This chain connects TRBV20-1 to TRBJ1-6. This CDR3 is built from 14 residues. Germline loops: CDR1 DFQATT, CDR2 SNEGSKA (reference sequence). The CDR3 loop is CSASDEGRGSPLHF.

The rearrangement uses TRBV20-1 and TRBJ1-1; TCRdb lists TRBD1, though no DNA is available to test this call. CDR1 is DFQATT and CDR2 is SNEGSKA in the germline V gene (reference sequence). The CDR3 contains 12 residues. The CDR3 here is CSAAGGRTEAFF.

The chain uses TRBV4-2 and TRBJ2-1; without DNA, the TCRdb call of TRBD1 cannot be checked. The CDR3 is 18 amino acids. Germline V gene data show CDR1 as LGHNA and CDR2 as YNFKEQ. The CDR3 spells CASSQDPSTDPLYNEQFF.

The chain combines TRBV5-1 with TRBJ1-1; with no DNA, the TCRdb D assignment of TRBD1 cannot be verified. This CDR3 region has 14 residues. Germline values: CDR1 SGHRS, CDR2 YFSETQ. The CDR3 spells CASSAGQAYTEAFF.

The chain has TRBV30 and TRBJ2-5; TCRdb designates TRBD1, a call that cannot be tested without DNA. This CDR3 comprises 14 residues. The germline CDR1 and CDR2 sequences are GTSNPN and SVGIG (reference sequence). CDR3 protein: CAWSETGGGRTQYF.

This chain links TRBV4-1 with TRBJ2-2. The CDR3 runs to 12 residues. CDR1 MGHRA and CDR2 YSYEKL come from the germline V gene. The CDR3 is CATSGNTGELFF.

This chain uses TRBV5-1 with TRBJ2-5; absent DNA, TCRdb's TRBD1 call cannot be checked. The germline CDR1 and CDR2 sequences are SGHRS and YFSETQ. CDR3 length: 13 amino acids. The CDR3 spells CASSAGDTETQYF.

The CDR3 protein is CASSGRAGGPLHF. The V call is TRBV3-1, the J call TRBJ1-6. This CDR3 is 13 amino acids long. Looked up from germline, CDR1 is LGHDT and CDR2 is YNNKEL (reference sequence).